These T cell receptor beta chains were read from a single sample in a study of blood T cells in healthy people across ages. Each CDR3 protein gets one entry after TCRdb re-called the 5' RACE reads with MiXCR. The profile shows 750,000 to 950,000 distinct CDR3 sequences, 25% to 35% of them singletons. The same data also contributed to another study, on T cells of mothers and their children.

Sequencing was carried out using blood. All receptors derive from a woman in her thirties or forties in good health. Each CDR3 is given with its conserved first and last residue. D genes are given only for firm matches. Expanded clones are given a class, and other clones once, few, many or no size at all.

CDR3: CATSDPRDSSYEQYF; DNA: TGTGCCACCAGTGACCCCCGGGACAGCTCCTACGAGCAGTACTTC; D: TRBD1; J: TRBJ2-7; V: TRBV24-1; size: -
CDR3: CASRPSDGGEKLFF; DNA: TGCGCCAGCAGGCCCTCGGACGGGGGTGAAAAACTGTTTTTT; D: -; J: TRBJ1-4; V: TRBV5-1; size: -
CDR3: CASSQDHGQGYTF; DNA: TGTGCCAGCAGCCAAGACCACGGACAGGGCTACACCTTC; D: -; J: TRBJ1-2; V: TRBV3-1; size: few
CDR3: CASSVWPGQETQYF; DNA: TGTGCCAGCAGTGTGTGGCCGGGACAAGAGACCCAGTACTTC; D: -; J: TRBJ2-5; V: TRBV2; size: -
CDR3: CASSLSPGGVLLAKNIQYF; DNA: TGTGCCAGCAGTTTATCCCCTGGGGGAGTCCTTCTAGCCAAAAACATTCAGTACTTC; D: -; J: TRBJ2-4; V: TRBV27; size: many
CDR3: CASSFTGTGSWEQYF; DNA: TGCGCCAGCAGCTTCACCGGGACAGGCTCCTGGGAGCAGTACTTC; D: TRBD1; J: TRBJ2-7; V: TRBV5-1; size: many
CDR3: CTSSSVDGDTEAFF; DNA: TGTACCAGCAGCTCCGTGGACGGGGACACTGAAGCTTTCTTT; D: -; J: TRBJ1-1; V: TRBV7-6; size: -
CDR3: CAIRGQGRFNEQFF; DNA: TGTGCCATCAGGGGACAGGGGCGGTTCAATGAGCAGTTCTTC; D: TRBD1; J: TRBJ2-1; V: TRBV10-3; size: many
CDR3: CASSLALGNSRHTGYTF; DNA: TGTGCCAGCAGCTTAGCGTTGGGGAACTCCAGGCATACTGGCTACACCTTC; D: -; J: TRBJ1-2; V: TRBV11-1; size: -
CDR3: CASSGGGGYEQYF; DNA: TGCGCCAGCAGTGGAGGGGGCGGTTACGAGCAGTACTTC; D: -; J: TRBJ2-7; V: TRBV5-1; size: many
CDR3: CASTKQGVDGYTF; DNA: TGTGCCAGCACCAAACAGGGGGTCGATGGCTACACCTTC; D: TRBD1; J: TRBJ1-2; V: TRBV12-3/TRBV12-4; size: many
CDR3: CASSSLSGNTETFF; DNA: TGCGCCAGCAGCTCTTTGTCCGGGAACACTGAAACTTTCTTT; D: -; J: TRBJ1-1; V: TRBV5-1; size: -
CDR3: CASSERLVRLQETQYF; DNA: TGTGCCAGCAGCGAACGACTAGTTCGATTACAAGAGACCCAGTACTTC; D: -; J: TRBJ2-5; V: TRBV7-9; size: -
CDR3: CASSAPGQGVYGYTF; DNA: TGTGCCAGCAGCGCACCGGGACAGGGTGTGTATGGCTACACCTTC; D: TRBD1; J: TRBJ1-2; V: TRBV7-9; size: -
CDR3: CASSLDRISYEQYF; DNA: TGTGCCAGCAGCCTGGACAGGATATCCTACGAGCAGTACTTC; D: TRBD1; J: TRBJ2-7; V: TRBV28; size: many
CDR3: CATSDLRTGGDTGELFF; DNA: TGTGCCACCAGTGATTTGCGGACAGGGGGCGACACCGGGGAGCTGTTTTTT; D: TRBD1; J: TRBJ2-2; V: TRBV24-1; size: -
CDR3: CSVRGGGTEAFF; DNA: TGCAGTGTCAGGGGGGGCGGCACTGAAGCTTTCTTT; D: TRBD1; J: TRBJ1-1; V: TRBV20-1; size: few
CDR3: CAWSVGHLRNTEAFF; DNA: TGTGCCTGGAGTGTAGGGCATTTGAGGAACACTGAAGCTTTCTTT; D: -; J: TRBJ1-1; V: TRBV30; size: -
CDR3: CASSLALAGGQETQYF; DNA: TGTGCCAGCAGCTTGGCCCTAGCGGGGGGCCAAGAGACCCAGTACTTC; D: TRBD2; J: TRBJ2-5; V: TRBV5-5; size: many
CDR3: CASSQGRELIPYGYTF; DNA: TGCGCCAGCAGCCAAGGCAGGGAACTGATTCCTTATGGCTACACCTTC; D: -; J: TRBJ1-2; V: TRBV4-1; size: many
CDR3: CAIRDIGRGGSDEQYF; DNA: TGTGCCATCAGGGATATAGGGCGGGGGGGCTCGGATGAGCAGTACTTC; D: TRBD2; J: TRBJ2-5; V: TRBV10-3; size: -
CDR3: CVSSVGTGEYGYTF; DNA: TGTGTCAGCAGCGTAGGGACAGGGGAATATGGCTACACCTTC; D: TRBD1; J: TRBJ1-2; V: TRBV9; size: -
CDR3: CATSEAGTGEETQYF; DNA: TGTGCCACCAGTGAAGCCGGGACAGGCGAGGAGACCCAGTACTTC; D: TRBD1; J: TRBJ2-5; V: TRBV24-1; size: many
CDR3: CASSASYVQFF; DNA: TGTGCCAGCAGTGCCAGTTATGTGCAGTTCTTC; D: -; J: TRBJ2-1; V: TRBV6-2/TRBV6-3; size: -
CDR3: CASSLASFYNEQFF; DNA: TGCGCCAGCAGCTTGGCTAGCTTCTACAATGAGCAGTTCTTC; D: -; J: TRBJ2-1; V: TRBV5-1; size: many
CDR3: CSARPWGLAEETQYF; DNA: TGCAGTGCTAGACCCTGGGGACTAGCGGAAGAGACCCAGTACTTC; D: TRBD2; J: TRBJ2-5; V: TRBV20-1; size: many
CDR3: CASSRDRAGEDTQYF; DNA: TGTGCCAGCAGTCGCGACAGGGCAGGGGAGGATACGCAGTATTTT; D: TRBD1; J: TRBJ2-3; V: TRBV27; size: -
CDR3: CASSPIMDQPQHF; DNA: TGTGCCAGCAGCCCCATCATGGATCAGCCCCAGCATTTT; D: -; J: TRBJ1-5; V: TRBV12-3/TRBV12-4; size: -
CDR3: CASSQWTATGELFF; DNA: TGCGCCAGCAGCCAGTGGACAGCCACCGGGGAGCTGTTTTTT; D: -; J: TRBJ2-2; V: TRBV4-1; size: -